One and the same sample provided the 30 T cell receptor beta chains below, sequenced in a study of vaccination and CD4 T cells after COVID-19. These TCRs' antigens remain unknown. Treatment: approximately 9-day PBMC culture with coronavirus spike peptide pools or control peptides (ViraFEST assay). One should note that the unexposed donor's CD4+ T cells were collected before the COVID-19 pandemic (2011-2018). The Oncomine TCR Beta short-read assay sequenced DNA from cultured CD4+ T cells. In this case, cultured CD4+ T cells provided the extracted genomic DNA. MiXCR, run by TCRdb on the PCR reads, gives a single entry per CDR3 protein. The sample comprises fewer than 13,000 distinct CDR3 sequences, roughly 28% of which are singletons, and 13% rests with the top ten. Specimen: CD4+ T cells from blood, cultured in vitro. The receptors originated from a human donor in good health.

The chain combines TRBV6-2 or TRBV6-3 with TRBJ2-7; 8 bases agree with TRBD2. The CDR3 is 16 amino acids. Germline values: CDR1 MNHEY, CDR2 SVGEGT. The V segment lost 6 bases and the J segment 1 base; nucleotides outside the gene matches: 11. CDR3 amino acids: CASRPIAGFSSYEQYF. For the CDR3, the DNA is TGTGCCAGCAGACCTATAGCGGGATTTTCGTCCTACGAGCAGTACTTC.

This clonotype has a handful of counts. V and J are TRBV14 and TRBJ1-1; D not resolved. The CDR3 has 13 amino acids. Germline CDR1 and CDR2: SGHDN and FVKESK. V dropped 1 base and J dropped 7 bases, with 10 bases sitting between them. The CDR3 bases are TGTGCCAGCAGCCAAGGCGACCGGGATGAAGCTTTCTTT. It specifies CASSQGDRDEAFF.

This clonotype qualifies as medium-sized. V usage is TRBV6-1 and J usage is TRBJ1-2; D is possibly TRBD1 (5 bases). Trimming left V 2 bases short and J 1 base short, with 17 bases between. Per the germline V gene, CDR1 is MNHNS and CDR2 is SASEGT. The CDR3 sequence is 17 residues long. CDR3 in DNA: TGTGCCAGCAGTGAAAAGGGGCAGGGACGGATTAACTATGGCTACACCTTC. Translated: CASSEKGQGRINYGYTF.

This clonotype was observed a handful of times. This chain uses TRBV20-1 with TRBJ1-5, with TRBD1 as a possible D gene (5 bases). This CDR3 has 15 amino acids. Trimming took off 6 bases at V and 6 bases at J, with 21 bases between the two ends. Germline V gives CDR1 DFQATT, CDR2 SNEGSKA (reference sequence). This CDR3 is CSAKSWIREGQPQHF. In DNA, the CDR3 is TGCAGTGCCAAAAGTTGGATCAGGGAGGGTCAGCCCCAGCATTTT.

In DNA form, the CDR3 reads TGTGCCACCAGTATTGGTGGGAACGATGAGCAGTTCTTC. It yields the protein CATSIGGNDEQFF. The V gene is TRBV24-1, the J gene TRBJ2-1; D remains unclear. This CDR3 has 13 residues. The germline V gene encodes CDR1 KGHDR and CDR2 SFDVKD. The V and J ends lost 6 bases and 8 bases respectively, with 13 bases between them.

V usage is TRBV30 and J usage is TRBJ1-1; D is uncertain. Germline loops: CDR1 GTSNPN, CDR2 SVGIG (reference sequence). The ends were cut back, 1 base at V and 1 base at J, with 4 bases in the middle. This CDR3 region has 12 residues. Here the CDR3 DNA reads TGTGCCTGGAGTGGAGCGAACACTGAAGCTTTCTTT. Translation: CAWSGANTEAFF.

The chain joins TRBV19 to TRBJ2-3; D may be TRBD2 (6 bases). V was shortened by 7 bases and J by 5 bases, with 25 bases between the two germline ends. Germline lookup yields CDR1 LNHDA and CDR2 SQIVND (reference sequence). This CDR3 is built from 17 residues. The CDR3 here is CASKGLGAPGVGDTQYF. CDR3 DNA sequence: TGTGCCAGTAAGGGTCTCGGCGCCCCGGGGGTGGGAGATACGCAGTATTTT. Supplemented by reference TRBV19 and TRBJ2-3, the full variable domain reads DGGITQSPKYLFRKEGQNVTLSCEQNLNHDAMYWYRQDPGQGLRLIYYSQIVNDFQKGDIAEGYSVSREKKESFPLTVTSAQKNPTAFYLCASKGLGAPGVGDTQYFGPGTRLTVL.

V gene TRBV6-1 combines with J gene TRBJ2-7; D uncertain. Germline-derived CDR1 and CDR2 are MNHNS and SASEGT. The CDR3 is made up of 13 amino acids. Deletions cut 4 bases from V and 3 bases from J, with 10 bases between. CDR3 sequence (DNA): TGTGCCAGCAGTGCATCGACCCGCTACGAGCAGTACTTC. Translation: CASSASTRYEQYF.

This chain connects TRBV6-1 to TRBJ1-1, with no clear D. CDR1 and CDR2 from the germline V gene are MNHNS and SASEGT. The CDR3 consists of 11 residues. V was pared by 7 bases and J by 8 bases, with 11 bases between. The DNA for the CDR3 is TGTGCCAGCAAGGGCGGCGTCGAAGCTTTCTTT. This encodes CASKGGVEAFF.

V is TRBV20-1 and J is TRBJ2-5; 13 nucleotides agree with TRBD2. Germline V gives CDR1 DFQATT, CDR2 SNEGSKA (reference sequence). The CDR3 has 13 residues. V trimming: 7 bases; J trimming: 4 bases; junction bases outside the gene matches: 3. The CDR3 DNA reads TGCAGTGTCCGACTAGCGGGAGGAGAGACCCAGTACTTC. Its translation is CSVRLAGGETQYF.

The chain has TRBV6-2 or TRBV6-3 and TRBJ2-1; 8 bases match TRBD1. The CDR3 consists of 15 residues. The germline CDR1 and CDR2 sequences are MNHEY and SVGEGT. V trimming: 6 bases; J trimming: 4 bases; junction bases outside the gene matches: 8. Here the CDR3 reads CASRMIGTGYNEQFF. DNA of the CDR3: TGTGCCAGCAGAATGATCGGGACAGGTTACAATGAGCAGTTCTTC.

As for this clonotype: Since a much larger clone is just one base distant, this may be a read error. CDR3 sequence reads: CSLVRTVYDYTF. CDR3 nucleotides: TGCAGCCTTGTAAGGACTGTCTATGACTACACCTTC. The chain links TRBV20-1 to TRBJ1-2, with D hard to call. The CDR3 length is 12 residues. Germline CDR1 is DFQATT and CDR2 is SNEGSKA (reference sequence).

On this clonotype itself: This may stem from a read error, because a much larger clone lies one nucleotide away. This chain joins TRBV6-1 and TRBJ1-6; 8 nucleotides line up with TRBD1. Per germline, CDR1 MNHNS and CDR2 SASEGT. The CDR3 has 15 residues. For the CDR3, the DNA is TGTGCCAGCAGAGACGGACAGGGTGAAGGTTCACTCCTCCACTTT. It encodes CASRDGQGEGSLLHF.

The rearrangement uses TRBV29-1 and TRBJ2-5, with 9 positions matching TRBD1. The CDR3 has 15 amino acids. Germline loops: CDR1 SQVTM, CDR2 ANQGSEA. Trimming at V came to 4 bases and at J to 5 bases, leaving 11 bases not matched to a gene. CDR3 loop: CSVGIHRGRGETQYF. CDR3 in DNA: TGCAGCGTTGGAATTCACAGGGGGCGGGGGGAGACCCAGTACTTC.

The chain is built from TRBV20-1 and TRBJ2-1, with D perhaps matching TRBD2 (6 bases). The CDR3 spans 17 residues. CDR1 DFQATT and CDR2 SNEGSKA come from the germline V gene (reference sequence). V lost 4 bases and J lost 0, with 19 bases in between. CDR3 residues: CSATPNGDSRSYNEQFF. Written as DNA, the CDR3 is TGCAGTGCTACCCCAAACGGGGACTCCCGCTCCTACAATGAGCAGTTCTTC.

The sample holds a few counts of this clonotype. The genes are TRBV10-3 and TRBJ2-7, with D tentatively TRBD1 or TRBD2 (6 bases each). In germline, CDR1 is ENHRY, CDR2 SYGVKD. The V end lost 7 bases, the J end lost 0 bases, and 10 bases lay between the germline ends. The CDR3 is 13 amino acids. The CDR3, as DNA: TGTGCCATCATGGGGGGCATCTCCTACGAGCAGTACTTC. This encodes CAIMGGISYEQYF.

The chain links TRBV11-2 to TRBJ2-7; no reliable D call. V lost 6 bases, J lost 5 bases, and 14 bases lay in between. The CDR3 spans 13 residues. Per germline, CDR1 SGHAT and CDR2 FQNNGV. The CDR3: CASRNIPGHEQYF. The DNA of the CDR3 is TGTGCCAGCAGAAACATACCAGGCCACGAGCAGTACTTC.

The table lists this clonotype with a few counts. V and J are TRBV20-1 and TRBJ2-3, with 8 bases lining up with TRBD1. CDR1 is DFQATT, CDR2 SNEGSKA, per germline (reference sequence). V trimming: 6 bases; J trimming: 5 bases; junction bases outside the gene matches: 10. The length of the CDR3 is 14 residues. For the CDR3, the DNA is TGCAGTGCCGGGGACAGGAAGGCCGGAGATACGCAGTATTTT. Translating it yields CSAGDRKAGDTQYF.

The rearrangement uses TRBV9 and TRBJ2-5; tentative D call: TRBD1 (6 bases). V was cut by 1 base and J by 2 bases, with 9 bases left in between. The CDR3 runs to 14 residues. The germline V gene encodes CDR1 SGDLS and CDR2 YYNGEE. The CDR3 nucleotides read TGTGCCAGCAGCGTACAGGGGATTCAAGAGACCCAGTACTTC. Translating it yields CASSVQGIQETQYF.

This clonotype was counted once. The chain employs TRBV12-3 or TRBV12-4 and TRBJ1-5, with D tentatively TRBD1 (6 bases). The CDR3 is 14 amino acids. V lost 6 bases to trimming and J lost 3 bases, with 12 bases between them. The CDR3 spells CASSPQGDNQPQHF. The DNA for the CDR3 is TGTGCCAGCAGCCCACAGGGTGACAATCAGCCCCAGCATTTT.

The rearrangement links TRBV28 to TRBJ1-5; D is possibly TRBD1 (6 bases). The length of the CDR3 is 14 residues. The germline V and J ends were trimmed by 6 bases and 4 bases, with 13 bases remaining between them. CDR1 is MDHEN and CDR2 is SYDVKM in the germline V gene. CDR3 residues: CASRTGQKNQPQHF. Written as DNA, the CDR3 is TGTGCCAGCAGAACAGGACAGAAGAATCAGCCCCAGCATTTT.

The table lists this clonotype with a few counts. The V gene is TRBV7-2, the J gene TRBJ2-5; 9 nucleotides align to TRBD2. This CDR3 is built from 15 residues. Unmatched junction bases numbered 6, after V lost 5 bases and J lost 2 bases. In germline, CDR1 is SGHTA, CDR2 FQGNSA. The CDR3 DNA sequence: TGTGCCAGCAGCCCCTATAGCGGGGGACAAGAGACCCAGTACTTC. The encoded protein is CASSPYSGGQETQYF.

The chain recombines TRBV7-2 with TRBJ2-7; D is unclear. CDR3 size: 15 residues. The ends were cut back, 2 bases at V and 1 base at J, with 12 bases in the middle. In germline, CDR1 is SGHTA, CDR2 FQGNSA. CDR3 in amino acids: CASSLSGGGSYEQYF. Here the CDR3 DNA reads TGTGCCAGCAGCTTAAGTGGCGGCGGATCCTACGAGCAGTACTTC.

The chain joins TRBV5-4 to TRBJ2-6; no firm D call. The CDR3 extends over 16 amino acids. Germline loops: CDR1 SGHNT, CDR2 YYREEE (reference sequence). Trimming pared 0 bases from V and 0 bases from J, leaving 7 bases between. The CDR3, as DNA: TGTGCCAGCAGCTTGGTCTCACCCTCTGGGGCCAACGTCCTGACTTTC. Amino acid sequence: CASSLVSPSGANVLTF.

The rearrangement joins TRBV4-3 to TRBJ2-2; tentatively, D is TRBD2 (6 bases). CDR1 and CDR2 (germline): LGHNA, YSLEER. This CDR3 is built from 16 residues. The ends were cut back, 4 bases at V and 0 bases at J, with 12 bases in the middle. In nucleotides, the CDR3 is TGCGCCAGCAGCCCGGGGGACTTCGCGAACACCGGGGAGCTGTTTTTT. Its protein product is CASSPGDFANTGELFF.

This clonotype was seen more than once but under ten times. The rearrangement joins TRBV20-1 to TRBJ2-5; D call uncertain. V was trimmed by 0 bases and J by 4 bases, leaving 9 bases between them. The CDR3 runs to 13 residues. In germline, CDR1 is DFQATT, CDR2 SNEGSKA (reference sequence). In DNA, the CDR3 is TGCAGTGCTAGAGATACGGCCGGAGAGACCCAGTACTTC. Translation: CSARDTAGETQYF.

This clonotype is classed as medium-sized (0.01 to 0.1%). This chain connects TRBV15 to TRBJ1-5, with D maybe TRBD1 (5 bases). V lost 0 bases and J lost 4, with 10 bases in between. The CDR3 extends over 15 amino acids. Germline CDR1 LNHNV, CDR2 YYDKDF (reference sequence). CDR3 in amino acids: CATSRDRPGNQPQHF. Here the CDR3 DNA reads TGTGCCACCAGCAGAGATCGGCCAGGGAATCAGCCCCAGCATTTT.

This clonotype turned up a few times. The chain employs TRBV7-9 and TRBJ2-3; 9 bases are a match to TRBD1. The CDR3 is 13 amino acids. From germline, CDR1 is SEHNR and CDR2 FQNEAQ (reference sequence). Germline trimming cut 5 bases from V and 6 bases from J; bases unmatched to any gene: 3. The CDR3 region is CASSEQGADTQYF. The DNA for the CDR3 is TGTGCCAGCAGCGAACAGGGGGCGGATACGCAGTATTTT.

V usage is TRBV29-1 and J usage is TRBJ1-2; no definite D call. V was cut by 2 bases and J by 4 bases, with 14 bases left in between. CDR3 length: 14 residues. Germline V CDR1 and CDR2: SQVTM, ANQGSEA. The CDR3 DNA sequence: TGCAGCGTTGAAACAGACCCCGACCTCTATGGCTACACCTTC. Protein sequence: CSVETDPDLYGYTF.

This clonotype was seen a few times. This chain uses TRBV19 with TRBJ2-7; TRBD1 aligns across 7 bases. After removal of 5 bases from V and 6 bases from J, the junction contained 19 bases not matched to a gene. The CDR3 loop spans 17 amino acids. CDR1 and CDR2 (germline): LNHDA, SQIVND (reference sequence). CDR3 sequence (DNA): TGTGCCAGTAGTCCCCTGGGGCTAAGGGGGCGCGGAGGCGAGCAGTACTTC. Translated: CASSPLGLRGRGGEQYF.